This TCR beta chain was identified in a study of blood T cell repertoires in COVID-19. This clone occurred once. Clones were sequenced by immunoSEQ multiplex PCR, and TCRdb holds only the in-frame ones, with some missing. This sample has 120,000 or so clones; 75% to 85% occur once, and the top ten carry about 39%. The V gene end was trimmed by 3 bases and the J gene end by 7 bases; junction bases not matched to a gene: 11. Germline assignment: CDR1 SGHNT and CDR2 YENEEA. The CDR3 spans 16 residues. The rearrangement uses TRBV11-3 and TRBJ2-1; 8 positions match TRBD1. The receptor's source is a man between 40 and 49 years old with active or convalescent COVID-19. Sequenced: peripheral blood. This CDR3 is CASSFSGTGGSNEQFF. The CDR3 region has the DNA TGTGCCAGCAGCTTTTCAGGGACAGGAGGTAGTAATGAGCAGTTCTTC.